These T cell receptor beta chains were read from a single sample in a study of CD8+CD57+ T cells in acquired aplastic anemia. TCRdb independently ran MiXCR on the reads; one entry per CDR3 protein. The sample records 250,000 to 350,000 distinct CDR3 sequences, 55% to 65% being singletons. Sample: sorted CD4+, CD8+, or CD8+CD57+ T cells (not recorded which) from PBMCs. These receptors originate from a human donor with severe aplastic anemia or a healthy control (not recorded which). CDR3s leave out the opening cysteine and the closing phenylalanine or tryptophan. The D gene is left open where the match is weak. Expanded clones get a size class; other rows say once, few or many, or leave the size out.

d_call j_call v_call clone_size cdr3_aa
- TRBJ1-1 TRBV7-4 - ASSLSEGRLTAF
- TRBJ2-1 TRBV28 many ASYNRVYEQF
TRBD2 TRBJ2-3 TRBV6-4 many ASSDSTGGPDTQY
- TRBJ1-1 TRBV24-1 - ATSDLRGITGTEAF
- TRBJ2-3 TRBV20-1 - SATPPTDTQY
TRBD1 TRBJ2-7 TRBV6-5 few ASSYSEQGAYEQY
TRBD1 TRBJ2-7 TRBV12-3/TRBV12-4 - ASTPDRGSDEQY
- TRBJ1-6 TRBV10-3 - AISFTSGGEERPLH
- TRBJ2-7 TRBV2 few ASRKRQSTYEQY
TRBD1 TRBJ2-5 TRBV7-9 - ASSLLQGAEETQY
TRBD2 TRBJ2-7 TRBV28 - ASRAGRNYEQY
- TRBJ2-3 TRBV5-1 many ASSLGVNGATDTQY
TRBD2 TRBJ2-3 TRBV7-9 many ASRLGLAGTDTQY
- TRBJ1-2 TRBV7-9 - ASSSQTGYGYT
- TRBJ2-5 TRBV11-3 few ASSTNAGETQY
TRBD2 TRBJ2-4 TRBV11-2 many ASSTSLGGIQY
- TRBJ2-7 TRBV7-9 - ASSAPIGTEQY
- TRBJ1-4 TRBV3-1 - ASSPRQGIANEKLF
- TRBJ2-7 TRBV11-1 many ASRPLGGPSGEQY
- TRBJ2-5 TRBV11-2 - ASTSLEASGLETQY
- TRBJ1-1 TRBV5-1 many ASRTANTEAF
- TRBJ1-2 TRBV7-7 once AIFLCANYGYT
- TRBJ2-3 TRBV20-1 - SARDPPGVGDTQY
- TRBJ1-2 TRBV20-1 few SAREGTSNYGYT
TRBD2 TRBJ2-5 TRBV5-1 - ASSISGTPFETQY
TRBD2 TRBJ2-5 TRBV9 - ASSIGTSGTQETQY
TRBD1 TRBJ2-5 TRBV2 - ATHWDRQETQY
- TRBJ2-1 TRBV11-3 few ASSPRGADNEQF
- TRBJ2-3 TRBV7-9 - ASSSGQRYTDTQY
- TRBJ1-1 TRBV7-9 - ASSLHREGTEAF
- TRBJ2-1 TRBV20-1 - SASPGGGGEQF
TRBD1 TRBJ1-3 TRBV10-2 - ASSDGGQNWDYCYTIY
TRBD2 TRBJ2-5 TRBV20-1 - SARDPASGARTQY
TRBD2 TRBJ2-3 TRBV2 once ASPRGVSTDTQY
- TRBJ1-6 TRBV10-3 - AIRAGVDSPLH
- TRBJ1-1 TRBV7-8 - ASSSTRTENTEAF
- TRBJ1-1 TRBV7-2 many ASSSSGTTENTEAF
TRBD2 TRBJ2-5 TRBV10-3 many AISESIAGDQETQY
- TRBJ2-7 TRBV10-1 - ASSPNVPALSYEQY
- TRBJ2-1 TRBV5-6 many ASRRGGNEQF
- TRBJ2-3 TRBV7-8 - ASSPTHGTDTQY
- TRBJ1-2 TRBV29-1 - SVTGIYGYT
TRBD2 TRBJ2-5 TRBV20-1 - SARDVSGGQGTQY
- TRBJ1-1 TRBV29-1 - SVGHPGTEAF
- TRBJ2-3 TRBV9 - ASSRSGALSTDTQY
- TRBJ2-2 TRBV9 many ASSVRLGNTGELF
- TRBJ2-3 TRBV5-1 many ASSLRDGSTDTQY
TRBD1 TRBJ2-7 TRBV5-1 many ASSLRGQGNEQY
TRBD2 TRBJ2-1 TRBV20-1 few SAPRTSGDYNEQF
TRBD2 TRBJ2-3 TRBV15 - ATSRETSGRAGTQY
- TRBJ1-6 TRBV12-3/TRBV12-4 - ASSLNNSPLH